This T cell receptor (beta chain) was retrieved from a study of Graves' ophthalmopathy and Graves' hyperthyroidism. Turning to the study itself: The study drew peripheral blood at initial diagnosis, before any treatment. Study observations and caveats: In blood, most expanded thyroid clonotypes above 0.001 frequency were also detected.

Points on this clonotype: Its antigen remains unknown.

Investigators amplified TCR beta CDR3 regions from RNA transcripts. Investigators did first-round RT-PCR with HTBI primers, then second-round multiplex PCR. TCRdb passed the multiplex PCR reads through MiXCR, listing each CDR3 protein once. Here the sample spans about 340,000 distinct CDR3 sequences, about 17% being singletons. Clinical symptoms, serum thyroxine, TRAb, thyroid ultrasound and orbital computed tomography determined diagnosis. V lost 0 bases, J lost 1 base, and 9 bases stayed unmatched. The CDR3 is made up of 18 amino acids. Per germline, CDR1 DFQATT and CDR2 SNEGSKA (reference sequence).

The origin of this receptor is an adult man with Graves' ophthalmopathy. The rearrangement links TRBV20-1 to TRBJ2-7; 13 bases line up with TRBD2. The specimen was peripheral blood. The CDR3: CSARESGTSGTKSYEQYF. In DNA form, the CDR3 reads TGCAGTGCTAGAGAATCCGGGACTAGCGGGACTAAGTCCTACGAGCAGTACTTC.